This TCR beta chain appears in the sequencing data of a study of regulatory T cells in long-lasting Graves disease. Study-wide results and caveats: Among the persistent patients, roughly 2,500 public clonotypes were shared, more than the approximately 960 shared among new patients.

The time point: persistent/refractory GD, antithyroid drugs over 5 years with positive TRAb. Extracted PBMC RNA gave rise to the TCR library. This clonotype has a count of ten or more. What it recognizes is unknown. Per the germline V gene, CDR1 is LGHDT and CDR2 is YNNKEL (reference sequence). V was trimmed by 5 bases and J by 5 bases, leaving 10 bases between them. This CDR3 is 13 amino acids long. CDR3 regions were amplified by Arm-PCR using iRepertoire HTBI primers to build TCR beta libraries. TCRdb reanalysed the multiplex PCR reads using MiXCR and keeps one entry per CDR3 protein. This sample has approximately 500,000 distinct CDR3 sequences, with about 22% found just once.

The TCR comes from a female donor with Graves disease. The sample was peripheral blood mononuclear cells (PBMCs), taken when the disease was refractory, from a patient treated with antithyroid drugs. V is TRBV3-1 and J is TRBJ1-5, with no clear D. The CDR3 here is CASSYGRDQPQHF. The CDR3 DNA reads TGTGCCAGCAGCTACGGACGCGATCAGCCCCAGCATTTT. Filled out from reference TRBV3-1 and TRBJ1-5, the complete variable domain reads DTAVSQTPKYLVTQMGNDKSIKCEQNLGHDTMYWYKQDSKKFLKIMFSYNNKELIINETVPNRFSPKSPDKAHLNLHINSLELGDSAVYFCASSYGRDQPQHFGDGTRLSIL.